This entry lists 13 T cell receptor beta chains sequenced from one sample in a study of PD-1 blockade in classical Hodgkin lymphoma. Time point noted: cycle 4 day 1 (C4D1), after 6 weeks of nivolumab. Relapse was seen in all patients after autologous stem cell transplantation, and brentuximab vedotin exposure was variable. The protocol was immunoSEQ multiplex PCR, while the TCRdb copy is restricted to in-frame clones and leaves out a portion. The table lists about 23,000 clones, 85% to 90% of them singletons, with 23% in the top ten. The material was peripheral blood mononuclear cells (PBMCs), obtained before the fourth cycle of nivolumab. Receptor source: a human donor with classical Hodgkin lymphoma.

J is TRBJ2-7 and V is TRBV4-1; D is possibly TRBD1 (5 bases). The CDR3 is 15 residues long. Per germline, CDR1 MGHRA and CDR2 YSYEKL. Trimming took 0 bases from V and 5 from J, leaving 14 bases between them. The CDR3 nucleotides are TGCGCCAGCAGCCAAGAGTCCTACACAGGAGACGAGCAGTACTTC. Translating gives CASSQESYTGDEQYF.

This chain connects TRBV2 to TRBJ2-2; TRBD2 agrees at 8 bases. The CDR3 runs to 16 residues. In germline, CDR1 is SNHLY, CDR2 FYNNEI. V lost 1 base, J lost 4 bases, and 5 bases stayed unmatched. CDR3 sequence reads: CASSEVGGGATGELFF. DNA of the CDR3: TGTGCCAGCAGTGAAGTCGGGGGGGGAGCCACCGGGGAGCTGTTTTTT. The entire variable domain, with the rest obtained from reference TRBV2 and TRBJ2-2, is as follows: EPEVTQTPSHQVTQMGQEVILRCVPISNHLYFYWYRQILGQKVEFLVSFYNNEISEKSEIFDDQFSVERPDGSNFTLKIRSTKLEDSAMYFCASSEVGGGATGELFFGEGSRLTVL.

The chain is built from TRBV28 and TRBJ2-7; 10 bases line up with TRBD2. This CDR3 region has 15 residues. The germline CDR1 and CDR2 sequences are MDHEN and SYDVKM. J lost 2 bases, V lost 6 bases, and 7 bases had no gene match. The CDR3: CASSSLAGDAYEQYF. The CDR3 DNA is TGTGCCAGCAGCTCTCTAGCGGGAGACGCCTACGAGCAGTACTTC.

The chain employs TRBV19 and TRBJ1-2, with 10 bases matching TRBD1. V shed 5 bases, J shed 0 bases, and the junction held 12 bases outside the gene matches. The CDR3 totals 18 residues. Looked up from germline, CDR1 is LNHDA and CDR2 is SQIVND (reference sequence). The CDR3 protein is CASSLRGQGPLANYGYTF. The CDR3 DNA is TGTGCCAGTAGTCTCAGGGGACAGGGGCCCCTAGCTAACTATGGCTACACCTTC.

This sequence joins TRBV7-2 and TRBJ2-5; 15 bases fit TRBD2. Germline assignment: CDR1 SGHTA and CDR2 FQGNSA. This CDR3 is built from 19 residues. The V gene end was trimmed by 0 bases and the J gene end by 5 bases; junction bases not matched to a gene: 10. The CDR3 here is CASSLASGLAGGPYETQYF. In nucleotides, the CDR3 is TGTGCCAGCAGCTTAGCGAGCGGACTAGCGGGGGGGCCGTATGAGACCCAGTACTTC.

CDR3 DNA: TGTGCCAGCAGGGGTCGGGGGGGTTACGAGCAGTACTTC. Protein product: CASRGRGGYEQYF. The chain combines TRBV27 with TRBJ2-7, with TRBD2 identical over 8 bases. Germline V gene sequence: CDR1 MNHEY, CDR2 SMNVEV (reference sequence). Losses at the gene ends were 6 bases for V and 4 bases for J; bases not matched to a gene: 5. The CDR3 length is 13 residues.

V is TRBV6-6 and J is TRBJ2-3, with 7 bases lining up with TRBD1. The germline CDR1 and CDR2 sequences are MNHNY and SVGAGI (reference sequence). V lost 8 bases, J lost 1 base, and 9 bases stayed unmatched. CDR3 length: 15 residues. This CDR3 is CASSRQGWGTDTQYF. The CDR3, as DNA: TGTGCCAGCTCAAGACAGGGATGGGGCACAGATACGCAGTATTTT.

The chain has TRBV12-5 and TRBJ2-3, with D hard to call. Trimming pared 1 base from V and 8 bases from J, leaving 13 bases between. CDR1 and CDR2 from the germline V gene are LGHNT and FRNRAP. This CDR3 contains 14 residues. The CDR3 DNA follows: TGTGCTAGTGGTTTGGGAACGGATCGGCCTACGCAGTATTTT. It codes for CASGLGTDRPTQYF.

This chain connects TRBV23-1 to TRBJ2-7; D gene uncertain. TRBV23-1 has ORF status, its function being uncertain. V lost 0 bases and J 7 bases, leaving 13 bases between the germline ends. The CDR3 spans 14 residues. The CDR3 coding sequence is TGCGCCAGCAGTCAATCGTGGGCGGAGAGAGAGCAGTACTTC. This translates into CASSQSWAEREQYF.

The chain combines TRBV7-2 with TRBJ1-2, with a weak D call TRBD1 (5 bases). CDR1 SGHTA and CDR2 FQGNSA come from the germline V gene. Between the trimmed V and J ends, which lost 1 base and 0 bases, there was a span of 9 bases. This CDR3 comprises 15 residues. In DNA form, the CDR3 reads TGTGCCAGCAGCTTAGGGGGCCGCTCTAACTATGGCTACACCTTC. The encoded protein is CASSLGGRSNYGYTF.

The chain combines TRBV19 with TRBJ2-7, with TRBD1 matching 9 bases. The CDR3 contains 14 residues. Germline loops: CDR1 LNHDA, CDR2 SQIVND (reference sequence). Trimming took 4 bases from V and 3 from J; bases not matched to a gene: 4. The CDR3 DNA follows: TGTGCCAGTAGTAACCGGGACAGGGACTACGAGCAGTACTTC. Encoded protein: CASSNRDRDYEQYF. The whole variable domain, remainder taken from reference TRBV19 and TRBJ2-7, is DGGITQSPKYLFRKEGQNVTLSCEQNLNHDAMYWYRQDPGQGLRLIYYSQIVNDFQKGDIAEGYSVSREKKESFPLTVTSAQKNPTAFYLCASSNRDRDYEQYFGPGTRLTVT.

This clone came up once. The V and J genes are TRBV29-1 and TRBJ1-1; 7 bases fit TRBD1. CDR3 size: 13 residues. V shed 6 bases, J shed 3 bases, and the junction held 7 bases outside the gene matches. Germline V gives CDR1 SQVTM, CDR2 ANQGSEA. Written as DNA, the CDR3 is TGCAGCGTCCGGGGGCAGGGGGACACTGAAGCTTTCTTT. It is translated as CSVRGQGDTEAFF.

The chain has TRBV30 and TRBJ2-3; TRBD1 matches at 10 bases. J was trimmed by 5 bases and V by 2 bases; bases with no gene match: 7. The length of the CDR3 is 15 residues. Germline V gene data show CDR1 as GTSNPN and CDR2 as SVGIG (reference sequence). The DNA of the CDR3 is TGTGCCTGGAGTACCCGGACAGGGGGTCTAGATACGCAGTATTTT. This translates into CAWSTRTGGLDTQYF.